This T cell receptor (beta chain) was sequenced during a study of T cell repertoires in cytomegalovirus infection. General study points: CMV carriers with the relevant HLA were identified by cumulative public TCR beta family frequency. Dominant in the ex vivo response were TCR beta clonotypes restricted by HLA-C and specific for CMV.

TCRdb re-analysed the reads in MiXCR, keeping a single row per CDR3 protein. Among approximately 250,000 distinct CDR3 sequences listed, 22% were seen once. Germline V gives CDR1 MDHEN, CDR2 SYDVKM. This CDR3 has 13 amino acids. V dropped 6 bases and J dropped 1 base, with 10 bases sitting between them. Regarding this clonotype: Its antigen is unidentified.

Specimen: CD8+ T cells from PBMCs. The receptor was isolated from a human donor in good health (CMV status not recorded). Some clones in this sample may be carry-over from other donors' samples. The chain employs TRBV28 and TRBJ2-7; TRBD2 is a possible D gene (5 bases). The CDR3 coding sequence is TGTGCCAGCAGATTCTCGGGATCCTACGAGCAGTACTTC. It encodes CASRFSGSYEQYF.